This record concerns one T cell receptor (beta chain) sequence. The data derive from a study of cytomegalovirus exposure and HLA in healthy donors. Generated by immunoSEQ multiplex PCR, the TCRdb table keeps only in-frame clones and is missing some. The sample has over 200,000 clones, 80% to 95% seen once. Trimming shortened V by 5 bases and J by 6 bases, and 14 bases separated the two germline ends. The CDR3 has 14 amino acids. Germline V lookup: CDR1 MDHEN, CDR2 SYDVKM. The chain uses TRBV28 and TRBJ2-1, with D hard to call. The TCR comes from a woman aged 25 to 39 in good health and CMV-seronegative. Material for sequencing was PBMCs. CDR3 residues: CASSPMAPLNEQFF. CDR3 in DNA: TGTGCCAGCAGTCCCATGGCTCCCCTCAATGAGCAGTTCTTC. The complete variable domain, with remaining parts taken from reference TRBV28 and TRBJ2-1, reads DVKVTQSSRYLVKRTGEKVFLECVQDMDHENMFWYRQDPGLGLRLIYFSYDVKMKEKGDIPEGYSVSREKKERFSLILESASTNQTSMYLCASSPMAPLNEQFFGPGTRLTVL.